These 18 T cell receptor beta chains came from one sample sequenced in a study of T cells after yellow fever vaccination. MiXCR was run by TCRdb on the 5' RACE reads, yielding one entry per CDR3 protein. The sample lists 140,000 to 150,000 distinct CDR3 sequences, 6.6% occurring once. Source: CD4+ T cells sorted from PBMCs, taken 10 days after the yellow fever booster vaccination. The receptors stem from a man in his thirties or forties who received the YFV17D yellow fever vaccine.

The gene calls are TRBV5-1 and TRBJ2-1, with 10 nucleotides matching TRBD2. With 0 bases clipped from V and 4 bases from J, the junction kept 7 bases outside the gene matches. The CDR3 length is 17 residues. Germline CDR1 reads SGHRS; CDR2 reads YFSETQ. CDR3 sequence: CASSLAPGLARYNEQFF. The CDR3 DNA reads TGCGCCAGCAGCTTGGCCCCGGGACTAGCGAGATACAATGAGCAGTTCTTC.

The CDR3 sequence is CASSRGTSGTDTQYF. CDR3 coding DNA: TGCGCCAGCAGCCGGGGGACTAGCGGCACAGATACGCAGTATTTT. The chain recombines TRBV5-1 with TRBJ2-3, with 10 bases lining up with TRBD2. The J segment lost 1 base and the V segment lost 4 bases, leaving 3 bases of the junction unmatched. Germline V CDR1 and CDR2: SGHRS, YFSETQ. This CDR3 region has 15 residues.

A note on this clonotype: One base away lies a much larger clone, so this may be a sequencing read error. This sequence joins TRBV5-1 and TRBJ2-2; D not resolved. CDR1 is SGHRS and CDR2 is YFSETQ in the germline V gene. V lost 4 bases and J 4 bases, leaving 17 bases between the germline ends. There are 16 residues in the CDR3. CDR3 residues: CASSTTGSPTTGELFF. CDR3 DNA sequence: TGCGCCAGCAGCACGACCGGGTCTCCGACCACCGGGGAGCTGTTTTTT.

This clonotype occurred many times. The chain combines TRBV6-1 with TRBJ2-1; TRBD2 agrees at 9 bases. Trimming took 6 bases from V and 5 from J; bases not matched to a gene: 14. The CDR3 runs to 17 residues. The germline V gene encodes CDR1 MNHNS and CDR2 SASEGT. In nucleotides, the CDR3 is TGTGCCAGCAGGAGGGCTAGCGGGAATAGGGGGGACAATGAGCAGTTCTTC. Its translation is CASRRASGNRGDNEQFF.

This clonotype was picked up many times. V and J are TRBV6-2 or TRBV6-3 and TRBJ2-3, with D unclear. The V gene's germline CDR1 is MNHEY and CDR2 SVGEGT. Trimming left V 7 bases short and J 0 bases short, with 17 bases between. The CDR3 is 16 amino acids. For the CDR3, the DNA is TGTGCCAGCAATTCCGCCCCCGGCAGGAGCACAGATACGCAGTATTTT. Encoded protein: CASNSAPGRSTDTQYF.

This clonotype was recorded many times. The chain links TRBV20-1 to TRBJ1-1; 11 bases map to TRBD1. In germline, CDR1 is DFQATT, CDR2 SNEGSKA (reference sequence). With V trimmed by 4 bases and J by 3 bases, 13 bases remained unmatched. The CDR3 has 17 residues. CDR3 residues: CSAKRTGGIWLDTEAFF. The CDR3 DNA is TGCAGTGCTAAGAGGACAGGGGGCATATGGTTGGACACTGAAGCTTTCTTT.

This clonotype came up a few times. The V gene is TRBV12-3 or TRBV12-4, the J gene TRBJ1-5, with D possibly TRBD1 on 5 matching bases. The CDR3 runs 13 residues. Trimming took 3 bases from V and 7 from J, leaving 10 bases between them. The CDR3 region has the DNA TGTGCCAGCAGTTTCTCAGGGAACCAGCCCCAGCATTTT. Amino acid sequence: CASSFSGNQPQHF.

This clonotype came up many times. This chain links TRBV29-1 with TRBJ2-3, with 8 bases fitting TRBD1. V shed 6 bases, J shed 4 bases, and the junction held 6 bases outside the gene matches. The germline gives CDR1 SQVTM, CDR2 ANQGSEA. The CDR3 is 13 amino acids. CDR3 DNA sequence: TGCAGCGTGGACAGGGACCAACCAGATACGCAGTATTTT. Amino acids: CSVDRDQPDTQYF.

This clonotype was observed many times. This sequence joins TRBV20-1 and TRBJ2-1; 7 positions match TRBD1. J lost 9 bases, V lost 3 bases, and 11 bases had no gene match. The CDR3 runs to 14 residues. CDR1 DFQATT and CDR2 SNEGSKA come from the germline V gene (reference sequence). Here the CDR3 DNA reads TGCAGTGCTAGGGACAGGTCTAAGGGCGGTGAGCAGTTCTTC. It codes for CSARDRSKGGEQFF.

As for this clonotype: Since a much larger clone is just one base distant, this may be a read error. The V and J genes are TRBV5-1 and TRBJ2-3; D call uncertain. The CDR3 totals 13 residues. Deletions cut 0 bases from V and 6 bases from J, with 8 bases between. Germline values: CDR1 SGHRS, CDR2 YFSETQ. CDR3 residues: CASSLGLLDTQYF. The CDR3 DNA is TGCGCCAGCAGCTTGGGGTTACTCGATACGCAGTATTTT.

This clonotype has at least ten counts. This chain connects TRBV18 to TRBJ2-7; D remains unclear. Trimming left V 2 bases short and J 2 bases short, with 13 bases between. The CDR3 length is 15 residues. Per the germline V gene, CDR1 is KGHSH and CDR2 is LQKENI. The CDR3 here is CASSPYGDSAYEQYF. The CDR3 DNA reads as TGTGCCAGCTCACCATACGGAGACTCGGCCTACGAGCAGTACTTC.

This clonotype was recorded a few times. The genes are TRBV19 and TRBJ1-1; 7 bases align to TRBD1. Germline V gene lookup returns CDR1 LNHDA and CDR2 SQIVND (reference sequence). The CDR3 sequence is 15 residues long. Trimming cost V 2 bases and J 1 base; bases outside gene matches: 4. The CDR3 DNA is TGTGCCAGTAGTATACCCCGGGACAGGAACACTGAAGCTTTCTTT. Its protein is CASSIPRDRNTEAFF. Based on the CDR3 plus reference TRBV19 and TRBJ1-1, the full variable domain is DGGITQSPKYLFRKEGQNVTLSCEQNLNHDAMYWYRQDPGQGLRLIYYSQIVNDFQKGDIAEGYSVSREKKESFPLTVTSAQKNPTAFYLCASSIPRDRNTEAFFGQGTRLTVV.

This clonotype has a count of ten or more. The chain uses TRBV7-2 and TRBJ2-5; TRBD2 aligns across 9 bases. Trimming took 1 base from V and 4 from J; bases not matched to a gene: 7. The germline CDR1 and CDR2 sequences are SGHTA and FQGNSA. The CDR3 contains 16 residues. The CDR3 spells CASSLVAGAVSETQYF. The CDR3 DNA reads as TGTGCCAGCAGCTTAGTAGCGGGAGCGGTTTCAGAGACCCAGTACTTC.

In this sample, this clonotype turned up many times. The CDR3 reads CSVAEGTRNEQFF. In DNA form, the CDR3 reads TGCAGCGTTGCGGAGGGGACTAGGAATGAGCAGTTCTTC. The chain couples TRBV29-1 to TRBJ2-1; TRBD2 agrees at 8 bases. Per the germline V gene, CDR1 is SQVTM and CDR2 is ANQGSEA. The length of the CDR3 is 13 residues. The J segment lost 7 bases and the V segment lost 4 bases, leaving 6 bases of the junction unmatched.

The V and J genes are TRBV5-1 and TRBJ1-2, with unresolved D. Germline V gene data show CDR1 as SGHRS and CDR2 as YFSETQ. Between the trimmed V and J ends, which lost 4 bases and 1 base, there was a span of 14 bases. The CDR3 is 15 amino acids. In nucleotides, the CDR3 is TGCGCCAGCAGCCCGGGAGACGGGGATAACTATGGCTACACCTTC. The encoded protein is CASSPGDGDNYGYTF.

This clonotype was counted a few times. This chain links TRBV7-2 with TRBJ2-3, with 10 bases identical to TRBD2. The CDR3 is made up of 16 amino acids. Germline V gives CDR1 SGHTA, CDR2 FQGNSA. V was clipped by 2 bases and J by 3 bases; unmatched bases: 5. CDR3 nucleotides: TGTGCCAGCAGCTTACCAGCGGGAGGGCCGACAGATACGCAGTATTTT. It codes for CASSLPAGGPTDTQYF.

Many counts were recorded for this clonotype. The V and J genes are TRBV9 and TRBJ2-7; TRBD2 aligns across 9 bases. Germline V gene data show CDR1 as SGDLS and CDR2 as YYNGEE. The CDR3 totals 17 residues. V was clipped by 0 bases and J by 3 bases; unmatched bases: 10. The DNA for the CDR3 is TGTGCCAGCAGCGTAGAGGGGCGGGAGGGCCTCTTCTACGAGCAGTACTTC. As protein: CASSVEGREGLFYEQYF.

This clonotype has just a few counts. This chain joins TRBV28 and TRBJ2-5; D possibly uses TRBD1 or TRBD2 (6 bases each). The CDR3 covers 15 residues. Germline lookup yields CDR1 MDHEN and CDR2 SYDVKM. The V end was cut by 2 bases, the J end by 5 bases, with 15 bases between. The CDR3 DNA reads as TGTGCCAGCAGTTTAGGTTCCCAAGGGGGGGAGACCCAGTACTTC. Translating it yields CASSLGSQGGETQYF.